This T cell receptor beta chain was captured in a study of shared clonotypes between healthy human individuals. On the study more broadly: The study used three CD4 naive, three CD4 memory, two CD8 naive and one CD8 memory plate per donor.

The CDR3 has 15 residues. Looked up from germline, CDR1 is SGHAT and CDR2 is FQNNGV. J was trimmed by 6 bases and V by 5 bases; bases with no gene match: 8. The data were produced by immunoSEQ multiplex PCR, yet TCRdb's version contains in-frame clones alone and is incomplete. The sample includes about 79,000 clones, 62% seen only once; the top ten take about 51%. The chain couples TRBV11-2 to TRBJ1-4; 8 nucleotides agree with TRBD1. The sequence derives from a man aged 25-45 years in good health. What was sequenced was memory CD8+ T cells sorted from blood. Specified subset: CD45RO+ cells pooled with CCR7-negative TemRA cells. The CDR3: CASSPWTGRDEKLFF. The CDR3 region has the DNA TGTGCCAGCAGCCCCTGGACAGGGAGAGATGAAAAACTGTTTTTT.